The sequence of this TCR beta chain was determined in a study of blood T cell repertoires in COVID-19. Study as a whole: The samples span acute and convalescent COVID-19 from the United States, Italy and Spain.

Some clones are missing from TCRdb's copy, which holds only in-frame ones; the method was immunoSEQ multiplex PCR. Of about 240,000 clones in the sample, roughly four fifths are singletons; the top ten hold over 10%. CDR1 and CDR2 (germline): SEHNR, FQNEAQ (reference sequence). The V end lost 6 bases, the J end lost 3 bases, and 12 bases lay between the germline ends. There are 14 residues in the CDR3. The sequence was collected from a woman aged 55-69 years with active or convalescent COVID-19. The sample was peripheral blood. The V call is TRBV7-9, the J call TRBJ2-1, with D tentatively TRBD2 (5 bases). The CDR3 spells CASREAGGYNEQFF. The DNA of the CDR3 is TGTGCCAGCAGGGAGGCGGGCGGCTACAATGAGCAGTTCTTC.